This T cell receptor beta chain was captured by sequencing in a study of response to subunit inactivated influenza vaccine. TCRdb processed the RT-PCR reads anew with MiXCR; each CDR3 protein has one entry. The repertoire holds about 540,000 distinct CDR3 sequences, with under 30% as singletons. CDR1 is DFQATT and CDR2 is SNEGSKA in the germline V gene (reference sequence). Trimming at V came to 0 bases and at J to 6 bases, leaving 3 bases not matched to a gene. This CDR3 has 13 residues. The same sample was also studied in work on T cells expressing NK-cell markers. As that report states: As the method of synthesis, 5'RACE template switching with UMIs yielded TCR beta cDNA.

V and J are TRBV20-1 and TRBJ1-2, with 8 bases lining up with TRBD1. The starting material was CD4+ T cells sorted from PBMCs, obtained roughly 12 days after vaccination. The sequence came from a middle-aged man who received an inactivated influenza vaccine. The CDR3 reads CSARDQGADGYTF. Here the CDR3 DNA reads TGCAGTGCTAGAGATCAGGGGGCCGATGGCTACACCTTC.